Only one count was recorded for the clone carrying this T cell receptor beta chain. Its antigen remains unknown. CDR3 length: 15 amino acids. V lost 0 bases to trimming and J lost 0 bases, with 9 bases between them. Germline CDR1 GTSNPN, CDR2 SVGIG (reference sequence). Profiled with immunoSEQ multiplex PCR; TCRdb holds only in-frame clones, not every one. The table records roughly 34,000 clones, roughly 86% of them present only once. This sample stems from a study of vaccination effects on CD4 cells after COVID-19. Turning to the study itself: Samples were taken post-vaccine, and their median timing was 72 days after the second dose.

Viral peptide pools were used in the ViraFEST assay to expand antigen-specific CD4+ T cells, and sequencing came afterward. Following culture for approximately ten days, CD4+ T cells were isolated. As their vaccination, participants received two doses of either BNT162b2 or mRNA-1273. For each well, roughly 2 million PBMC were cultured with around 10 IU/ml IL-2 and around 9.1 ug/ml peptides. IL-2 medium took the place of half the medium on both days 3 and 7. Study observations and caveats: The study had few convalescent patients and no early post-infection timepoints.

This receptor was obtained from a human donor who received a COVID-19 vaccine. Some clones in this sample may be carry-over from other donors' samples. V usage is TRBV30 and J usage is TRBJ1-3; D call uncertain. Specimen: CD4+ T cells from PBMCs cultured with HCoV-NL63 spike peptides, collected after COVID-19 vaccination. The CDR3: CAWSVGAISGNTIYF. CDR3 sequence (DNA): TGTGCCTGGAGTGTAGGAGCGATCTCTGGAAACACCATATATTTT.